The clone carrying this T cell receptor beta chain occurred a few times. TCRdb analysed the RT-PCR reads with MiXCR anew, one entry per CDR3 protein. The sample carries 610,000 or so distinct CDR3 sequences, about 15% recorded once. CDR1 and CDR2 (germline): SGDLS, YYNGEE. Unmatched junction bases numbered 9, after V lost 4 bases and J lost 5 bases. The CDR3 contains 17 residues. This sample stems from a study of response to subunit inactivated influenza vaccine. The specimen was PBMCs from blood, collected roughly 12 days after vaccination. The chain joins TRBV9 to TRBJ2-2; 12 positions agree with TRBD2. The receptor's source is a man between 45 and 60 years old who received an inactivated influenza vaccine. CDR3 protein: CASSLRGLAGRTGELFF. The CDR3, as DNA: TGTGCCAGCAGCCTCAGAGGACTAGCGGGACGTACCGGGGAGCTGTTTTTT.